This TCR beta chain was retrieved from a study of beta chain bispecific antibodies for T cell cancers (dated by TCRdb to the early 2020s). Broadly, across the study: Healthy donor T cells were cocultured with T cell leukemia lines and bispecific antibodies, and TRBV sequencing of the surviving cells was then used to measure how much each TRBV family was depleted. Surface TRBV12 (TRBV12-3) was expressed by Jurkat cells, and surface TRBV5-5 was expressed by HPB-ALL cells. What the authors observed across the whole study: Leukemia cell line cells were mixed with normal T cells in each sequenced sample, and most of the targeted TRBV signal was derived from the leukemia cells rather than from the normal T cells. Cross-reactivity of the anti-TRBV5-5 antibody with TRBV5-6 was attributed to high sequence similarity between the two genes.

T cells were expanded from blood mononuclear cells for 3 to 4 days using either anti-CD3 antibody OKT3 or CD3/CD28 Dynabeads. Expanded T cells were maintained in RPMI 1640 supplemented with around 10% fetal bovine serum, recombinant human IL-2 (roughly 100 IU/ml) and IL-7 (about 5 ng/ml). Each coculture contained 5 x 10^4 normal T cells, 5 x 10^4 target cells and bispecific antibody in around 0.1 mL and was incubated for roughly 16 hours at 37 degrees C. Every bispecific antibody was made of two single-chain variable fragments expressed in a single-chain diabody format with a His tag. The effector T cells were obtained from healthy human donors, with peripheral blood mononuclear cells isolated from leukapheresis samples by Ficoll density gradient centrifugation. This clonotype occurred many times. The specificity of this receptor is unknown. Base qualities are not provided; no much larger clone lies one nucleotide away.

Unique molecular identifier barcodes were built into the libraries and used for clonotype quantification. Qiagen AllPrep DNA/RNA Micro kits were used to isolate total RNA, and an Agilent TapeStation was used to check RNA quality. TCR beta libraries were constructed by 5' RACE, in which cDNA synthesis was followed by two PCR steps with TCR beta constant-region gene-specific primers. An Illumina MiSeq platform was used to sequence the TCR beta libraries. Turning to the authors' computational methods: MIGEC, MiXCR and VDJtools were used for read processing. Clonotype frequency was calculated as the fraction of unique molecular identifiers assigned to a given clonotype among all unique molecular identifiers in the sample. Nonfunctional TRBV genes classified in IMGT as pseudogenes or open reading frames, such as TRBV1, TRBV12-1 and TRBV21, were excluded. Using fastp trimming at Q25 and MiXCR clonotype assembly, TCRdb reanalyzed the public sequencing data and kept in-frame beta chains. Every entry covers one CDR3 protein and lists the most common genes and DNA from its rows. TCRdb's processing, not the authors', yielded these V and J calls. A total of about 17,000 distinct CDR3 sequences appear in this sample, roughly 2.1% of them only once. The ten largest clonotypes hold 6.9% of the sample.

From the cysteine up to the phenylalanine, the CDR3 has a length of 12 residues. Left in the record is the CDR3 DNA by itself, 36 bases read in frame from the first base. V was cut back by 6 bases and J by 7 bases, leaving a gap of 15 bases between them. Looking up the germline V gene (reference sequence) yields CDR1 DFQATT and CDR2 SNEGSKA. Rearrangement joined TRBV20-1 to TRBJ1-1; the D gene identity is not certain. The TCR was taken from a human donor in good health. Some clones in this sample may be carry-over from other donors' samples. Sequenced sample: healthy donor T cells cultured with leukemia cells. CDR3 reads: CSAQEGGLEAFF. The nucleotides are TGCAGTGCCCAGGAGGGTGGGCTTGAAGCTTTCTTT.